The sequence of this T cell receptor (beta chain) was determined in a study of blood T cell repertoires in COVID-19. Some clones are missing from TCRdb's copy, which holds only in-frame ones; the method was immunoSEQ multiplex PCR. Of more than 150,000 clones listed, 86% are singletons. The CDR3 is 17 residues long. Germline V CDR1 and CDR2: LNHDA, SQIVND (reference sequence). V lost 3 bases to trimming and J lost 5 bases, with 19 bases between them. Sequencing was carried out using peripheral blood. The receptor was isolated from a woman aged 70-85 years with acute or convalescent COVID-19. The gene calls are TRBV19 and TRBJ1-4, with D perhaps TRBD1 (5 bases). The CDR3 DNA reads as TGTGCCAGTAGTATCATCACCGGGACTGTTGAGAATGAAAAACTGTTTTTT. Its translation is CASSIITGTVENEKLFF.